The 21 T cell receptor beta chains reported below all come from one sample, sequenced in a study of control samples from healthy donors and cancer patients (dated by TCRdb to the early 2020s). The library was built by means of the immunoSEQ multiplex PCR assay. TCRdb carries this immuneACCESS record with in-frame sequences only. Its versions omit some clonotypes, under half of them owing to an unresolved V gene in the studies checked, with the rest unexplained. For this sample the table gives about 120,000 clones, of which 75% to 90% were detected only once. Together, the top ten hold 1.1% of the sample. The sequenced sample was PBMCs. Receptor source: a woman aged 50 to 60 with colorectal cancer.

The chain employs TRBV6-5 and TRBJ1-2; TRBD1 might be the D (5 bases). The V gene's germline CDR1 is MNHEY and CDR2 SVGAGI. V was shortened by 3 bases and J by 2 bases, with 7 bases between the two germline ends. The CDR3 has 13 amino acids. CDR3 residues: CASSYGGNYGYTF. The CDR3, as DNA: TGTGCCAGCAGTTATGGGGGAAACTATGGCTACACCTTC.

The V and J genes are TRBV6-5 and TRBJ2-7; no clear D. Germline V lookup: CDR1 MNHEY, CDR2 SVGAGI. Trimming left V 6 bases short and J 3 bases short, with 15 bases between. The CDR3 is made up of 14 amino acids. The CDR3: CASRSFRSSYEQYF. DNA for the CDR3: TGTGCCAGCAGATCATTTCGCAGTAGCTACGAGCAGTACTTC.

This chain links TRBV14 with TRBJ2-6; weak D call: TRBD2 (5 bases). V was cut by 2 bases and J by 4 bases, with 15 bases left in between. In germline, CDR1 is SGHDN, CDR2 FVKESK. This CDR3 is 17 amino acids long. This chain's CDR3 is CASSQPSRASGANVLTF. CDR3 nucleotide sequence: TGTGCCAGCAGCCAACCCTCGAGGGCGTCGGGGGCCAACGTCCTGACTTTC.

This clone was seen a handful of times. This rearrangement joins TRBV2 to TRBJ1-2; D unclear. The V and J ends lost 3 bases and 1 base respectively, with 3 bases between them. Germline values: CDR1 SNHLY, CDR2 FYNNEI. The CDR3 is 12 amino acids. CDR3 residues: CASSDDNYGYTF. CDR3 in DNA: TGTGCCAGCAGTGATGATAACTATGGCTACACCTTC.

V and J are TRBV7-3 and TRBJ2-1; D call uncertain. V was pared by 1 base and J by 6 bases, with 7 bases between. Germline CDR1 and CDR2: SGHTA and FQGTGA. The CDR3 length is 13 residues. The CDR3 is CASSLMHRNEQFF. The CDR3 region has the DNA TGTGCCAGCAGCTTAATGCATCGCAATGAGCAGTTCTTC.

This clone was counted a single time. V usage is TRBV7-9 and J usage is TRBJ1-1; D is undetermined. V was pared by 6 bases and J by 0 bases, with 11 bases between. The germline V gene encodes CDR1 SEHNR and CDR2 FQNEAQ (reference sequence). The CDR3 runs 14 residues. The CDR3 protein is CASRDYGMNTEAFF. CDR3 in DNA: TGTGCCAGCAGGGATTACGGGATGAACACTGAAGCTTTCTTT.

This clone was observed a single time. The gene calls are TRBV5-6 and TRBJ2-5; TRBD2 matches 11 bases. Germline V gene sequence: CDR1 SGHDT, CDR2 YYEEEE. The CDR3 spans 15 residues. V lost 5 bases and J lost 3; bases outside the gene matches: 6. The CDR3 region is CASRLMTSGEETQYF. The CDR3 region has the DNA TGTGCCAGCAGATTGATGACTAGCGGGGAAGAGACCCAGTACTTC.

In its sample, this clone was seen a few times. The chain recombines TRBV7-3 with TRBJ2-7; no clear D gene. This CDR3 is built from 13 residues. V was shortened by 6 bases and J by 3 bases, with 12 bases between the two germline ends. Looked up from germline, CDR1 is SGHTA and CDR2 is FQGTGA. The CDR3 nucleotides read TGTGCCAGCAGGGCAAATTCCGGCTACGAGCAGTACTTC. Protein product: CASRANSGYEQYF.

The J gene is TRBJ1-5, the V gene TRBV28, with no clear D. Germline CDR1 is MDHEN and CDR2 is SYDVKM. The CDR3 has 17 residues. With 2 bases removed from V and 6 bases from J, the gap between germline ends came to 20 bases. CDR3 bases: TGTGCCAGCAGTTTAATTCGGCCTAGTAGGACCGGTCAGCCCCAGCATTTT. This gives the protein CASSLIRPSRTGQPQHF.

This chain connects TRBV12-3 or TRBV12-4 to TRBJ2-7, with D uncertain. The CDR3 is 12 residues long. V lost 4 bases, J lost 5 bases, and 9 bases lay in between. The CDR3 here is CASSSSGHEQYF. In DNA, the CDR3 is TGTGCCAGCAGTTCCTCGGGCCACGAGCAGTACTTC.

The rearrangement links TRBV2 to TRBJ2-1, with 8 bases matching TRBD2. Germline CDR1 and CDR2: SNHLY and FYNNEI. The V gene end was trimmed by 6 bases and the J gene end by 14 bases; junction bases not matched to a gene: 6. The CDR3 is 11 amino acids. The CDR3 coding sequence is TGTGCCAGCAGGGGACTAGAGTTTAAGTTCTTC. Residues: CASRGLEFKFF. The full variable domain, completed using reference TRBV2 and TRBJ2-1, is EPEVTQTPSHQVTQMGQEVILRCVPISNHLYFYWYRQILGQKVEFLVSFYNNEISEKSEIFDDQFSVERPDGSNFTLKIRSTKLEDSAMYFCASRGLEFKFFGPGTRLTVL.

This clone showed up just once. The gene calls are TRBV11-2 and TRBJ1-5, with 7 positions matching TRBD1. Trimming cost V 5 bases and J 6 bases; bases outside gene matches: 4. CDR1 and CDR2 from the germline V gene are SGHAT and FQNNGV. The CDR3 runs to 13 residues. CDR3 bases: TGTGCCAGCAGCCAAACAGGGGTTCAGCCCCAGCATTTT. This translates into CASSQTGVQPQHF.

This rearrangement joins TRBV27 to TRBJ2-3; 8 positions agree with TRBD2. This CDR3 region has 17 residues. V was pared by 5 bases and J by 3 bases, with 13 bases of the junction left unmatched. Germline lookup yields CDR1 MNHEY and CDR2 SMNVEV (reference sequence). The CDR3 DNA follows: TGTGCCAGCAGTAGCGCCGGGGCTAGCGGGTGGACAGATACGCAGTATTTT. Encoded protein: CASSSAGASGWTDTQYF.

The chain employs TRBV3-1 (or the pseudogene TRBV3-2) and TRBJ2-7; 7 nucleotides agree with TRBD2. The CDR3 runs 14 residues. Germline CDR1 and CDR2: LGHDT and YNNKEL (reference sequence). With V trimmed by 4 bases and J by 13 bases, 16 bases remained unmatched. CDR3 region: CASSLTPPRGSHYF. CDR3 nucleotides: TGTGCCAGCAGCCTCACTCCCCCCCGCGGGAGTCACTACTTC.

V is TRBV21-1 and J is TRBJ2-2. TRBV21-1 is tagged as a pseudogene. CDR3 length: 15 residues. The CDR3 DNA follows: TGTGCCCCTAAGTCGGGACCGGCGAACACCGGGGAGCTGTTTTTT. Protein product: CAPKSGPANTGELFF.

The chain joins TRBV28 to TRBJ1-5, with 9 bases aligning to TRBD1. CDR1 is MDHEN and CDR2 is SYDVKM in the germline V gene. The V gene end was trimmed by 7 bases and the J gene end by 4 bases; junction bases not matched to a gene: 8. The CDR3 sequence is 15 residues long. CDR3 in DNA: TGTGCCAGCACCCTGGACAGGGGAGGTAATCAGCCCCAGCATTTT. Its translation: CASTLDRGGNQPQHF.

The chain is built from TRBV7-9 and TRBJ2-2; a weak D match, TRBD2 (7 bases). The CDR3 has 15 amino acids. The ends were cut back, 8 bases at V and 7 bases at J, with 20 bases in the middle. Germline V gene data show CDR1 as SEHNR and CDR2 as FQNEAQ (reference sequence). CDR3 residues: CASPQGREQDGELFF. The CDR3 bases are TGTGCCAGCCCCCAGGGGCGGGAGCAAGACGGGGAGCTGTTTTTT. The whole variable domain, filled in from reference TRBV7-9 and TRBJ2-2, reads DTGVSQNPRHKITKRGQNVTFRCDPISEHNRLYWYRQTLGQGPEFLTYFQNEAQLEKSRLLSDRFSAERPKGSFSTLEIQRTEQGDSAMYLCASPQGREQDGELFFGEGSRLTVL.

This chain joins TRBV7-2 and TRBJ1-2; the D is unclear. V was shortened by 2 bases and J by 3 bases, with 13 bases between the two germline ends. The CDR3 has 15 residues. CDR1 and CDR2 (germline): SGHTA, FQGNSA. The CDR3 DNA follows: TGTGCCAGCAGCTTATTTAACCGCCTTGACTATGGCTACACCTTC. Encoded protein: CASSLFNRLDYGYTF.

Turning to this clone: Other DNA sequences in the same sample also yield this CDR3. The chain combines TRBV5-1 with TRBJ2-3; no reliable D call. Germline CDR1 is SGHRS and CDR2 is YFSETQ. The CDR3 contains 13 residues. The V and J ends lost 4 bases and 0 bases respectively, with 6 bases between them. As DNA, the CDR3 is TGCGCCAGCAGCCTGGACAGCACAGATACGCAGTATTTT. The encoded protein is CASSLDSTDTQYF.

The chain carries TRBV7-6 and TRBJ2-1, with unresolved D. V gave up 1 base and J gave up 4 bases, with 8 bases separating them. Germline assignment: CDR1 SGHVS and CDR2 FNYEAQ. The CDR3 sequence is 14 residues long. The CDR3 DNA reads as TGTGCCAGCAGCTTAGGGCTGGAATACAATGAGCAGTTCTTC. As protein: CASSLGLEYNEQFF.

DNA for the CDR3: TGTGCCAGCAGCCCGGGACAGGAAGAGACCCAGTACTTC. It yields the protein CASSPGQEETQYF. This rearrangement joins TRBV7-9 to TRBJ2-5; 8 nucleotides match TRBD1. Germline V gene lookup returns CDR1 SEHNR and CDR2 FQNEAQ (reference sequence). This CDR3 has 13 amino acids. V shed 5 bases, J shed 3 bases, and the junction held 2 bases outside the gene matches.